This entry lists 22 T cell receptor beta chains sequenced from one sample in a study of response to subunit inactivated influenza vaccine. TCRdb reprocessed the RT-PCR reads via MiXCR and lists one record per CDR3 protein. The sample lists about 780,000 distinct CDR3 sequences, about 18% seen once, with roughly 11% in the top ten. Specimen: PBMCs from blood, collected 5 days after vaccination. The receptors derive from a man aged 45 to 65 who received an inactivated influenza vaccine.

The V call is TRBV5-6, the J call TRBJ2-7, with D possibly matching TRBD2 (5 bases). V was trimmed by 1 base and J by 2 bases, leaving 10 bases between them. The CDR3 length is 14 residues. The germline CDR1 and CDR2 sequences are SGHDT and YYEEEE. The CDR3 reads CASSLTGLAYEQYF. DNA for the CDR3: TGTGCCAGCAGCTTGACTGGACTGGCCTACGAGCAGTACTTC.

The chain couples TRBV6-2 or TRBV6-3 to TRBJ2-7; TRBD2 matches 7 bases. Trimming took 7 bases from V and 1 from J; bases not matched to a gene: 4. The CDR3 is made up of 13 amino acids. Germline CDR1 MNHEY, CDR2 SVGEGT. The CDR3 coding sequence is TGTGCCAGCACTGGTAGCGGGTCCTACGAGCAGTACTTC. Encoded protein: CASTGSGSYEQYF.

V and J are TRBV4-2 and TRBJ1-2; D is uncertain. CDR1 LGHNA and CDR2 YNFKEQ come from the germline V gene. The CDR3 length is 13 residues. The V end lost 4 bases, the J end lost 4 bases, and 10 bases lay between the germline ends. CDR3 sequence reads: CASSRASVYGYTF. The CDR3 DNA reads as TGTGCCAGCAGCCGGGCGAGCGTCTATGGCTACACCTTC.

The J gene is TRBJ2-7, the V gene TRBV10-2; D is possibly TRBD1 or TRBD2 (5 bases each). The V and J ends lost 0 bases and 7 bases respectively, with 7 bases between them. Germline CDR1 is WSHSY and CDR2 is SAAADI. This CDR3 comprises 12 residues. CDR3 in amino acids: CASSESWGEQYF. As DNA, the CDR3 is TGCGCCAGCAGTGAGTCGTGGGGGGAGCAGTACTTC.

The chain couples TRBV15 to TRBJ2-2; perhaps TRBD1 as D (6 bases). V lost 0 bases, J lost 2 bases, and 22 bases lay in between. The CDR3 extends over 20 amino acids. Per germline, CDR1 LNHNV and CDR2 YYDKDF (reference sequence). CDR3 residues: CATSRDGPRDTRYNTGELFF. DNA for the CDR3: TGTGCCACCAGCAGAGATGGTCCCCGGGACACGAGATATAACACCGGGGAGCTGTTTTTT.

The V gene is TRBV20-1, the J gene TRBJ2-7, with 8 bases lining up with TRBD2. Per the germline V gene, CDR1 is DFQATT and CDR2 is SNEGSKA (reference sequence). Unmatched junction bases numbered 10, after V lost 8 bases and J lost 7 bases. This CDR3 contains 12 residues. The CDR3 region has the DNA TGCAGTTCCGGGAGGGCCCTCGGGGAGCAGTACTTC. Protein: CSSGRALGEQYF.

This clonotype was detected only a few times. The chain couples TRBV29-1 to TRBJ2-1, with D tentatively TRBD1 (6 bases). The V end lost 7 bases, the J end lost 0 bases, and 13 bases lay between the germline ends. Germline loops: CDR1 SQVTM, CDR2 ANQGSEA. The CDR3 length is 14 residues. CDR3: CSGVDRGSYNEQFF. Here the CDR3 DNA reads TGCAGCGGCGTGGACAGAGGCTCCTACAATGAGCAGTTCTTC.

The rearrangement links TRBV5-8 to TRBJ2-3; D assignment may be TRBD1 or TRBD2 (5 bases each). Germline-derived CDR1 and CDR2 are SGHTS and YDEGEE. V was pared by 7 bases and J by 2 bases, with 14 bases between. The CDR3 sequence is 14 residues long. The CDR3 region has the DNA TGTGCCAGCTGGACCAGGGAGTCCACAGATACGCAGTATTTT. This codes for CASWTRESTDTQYF.

The table lists this clonotype with many counts. J is TRBJ2-2 and V is TRBV6-2 or TRBV6-3; no definite D call. Germline V gives CDR1 MNHEY, CDR2 SVGEGT. The CDR3 has 16 amino acids. V shed 0 bases and J shed 0 bases, with 8 bases lying between them. CDR3 in amino acids: CASSYSLRPNTGELFF. The CDR3 DNA is TGTGCCAGCAGTTACTCGTTACGTCCGAACACCGGGGAGCTGTTTTTT.

In the case of this clonotype: At one end the junction does not follow the germline gene, possibly because of a read error. The chain links TRBV12-3 or TRBV12-4 to TRBJ2-7, with D possibly matching TRBD1 (5 bases). This CDR3 is built from 13 residues. The CDR3 is CARSLQGVGEQYF. The CDR3 DNA reads TGTGCCAGGAGTTTGCAGGGTGTAGGCGAGCAGTACTTC.

In its sample, this clonotype was seen a few times. The gene calls are TRBV4-3 and TRBJ2-3, with D perhaps being TRBD1 or TRBD2 (5 bases each). Germline CDR1 is LGHNA and CDR2 is YSLEER. This CDR3 has 16 amino acids. V was shortened by 3 bases and J by 5 bases, with 18 bases between the two germline ends. The CDR3 sequence: CASSQERTGAGDTQYF. CDR3 bases: TGCGCCAGCAGCCAGGAACGTACCGGGGCCGGAGATACGCAGTATTTT.

The chain combines TRBV7-6 with TRBJ2-1, with no clear D. Looked up from germline, CDR1 is SGHVS and CDR2 is FNYEAQ. The CDR3 contains 13 residues. V was pared by 4 bases and J by 5 bases, with 9 bases between. CDR3 DNA: TGTGCCAGCAGCTCCCCCCCACACAATGAGCAGTTCTTC. Protein product: CASSSPPHNEQFF.

This clonotype was seen a few times. The chain employs TRBV27 and TRBJ1-1, with 7 bases aligning to TRBD1. The CDR3 consists of 15 residues. Germline assignment: CDR1 MNHEY and CDR2 SMNVEV (reference sequence). Trimming took 8 bases from V and 0 from J; bases not matched to a gene: 9. Here the CDR3 reads CASLFQGGVNTEAFF. The CDR3 coding sequence is TGTGCCAGCCTTTTCCAAGGGGGCGTGAACACTGAAGCTTTCTTT.

The chain joins TRBV11-2 to TRBJ1-2; D is possibly TRBD1 (5 bases). This CDR3 spans 16 amino acids. CDR1 and CDR2 from the germline V gene are SGHAT and FQNNGV. The V end was cut by 0 bases, the J end by 6 bases, with 17 bases between. The CDR3 bases are TGTGCCAGCAGCTTAGATCCTCGGGGGGATTTCGATGGCTACACCTTC. Translation: CASSLDPRGDFDGYTF.

This clonotype was seen a few times. This chain connects TRBV11-2 to TRBJ2-1, with D perhaps TRBD2 (6 bases). The germline CDR1 and CDR2 sequences are SGHAT and FQNNGV. The V end was cut by 4 bases, the J end by 2 bases, with 12 bases between. The CDR3 has 15 residues. CDR3 DNA sequence: TGTGCCAGCAGCTACGTGGCGGGACCCTACAATGAGCAGTTCTTC. Residues: CASSYVAGPYNEQFF.

V gene TRBV6-5 combines with J gene TRBJ2-2; 7 bases are a match to TRBD1. CDR1 and CDR2 from the germline V gene are MNHEY and SVGAGI. Trimming at V came to 6 bases and at J to 7 bases, leaving 2 bases not matched to a gene. CDR3 length equals 12 residues. The chain's CDR3 is CASRQGFGELFF. The CDR3 DNA reads TGTGCCAGCAGACAGGGGTTCGGGGAGCTGTTTTTT.

The rearrangement uses TRBV6-5 and TRBJ2-6; unclear D gene. V shed 2 bases and J shed 1 base, with 12 bases lying between them. Germline-derived CDR1 and CDR2 are MNHEY and SVGAGI. CDR3 size: 17 residues. The CDR3 here is CASSYASKGSGANVLTF. CDR3 sequence (DNA): TGTGCCAGCAGTTACGCCTCCAAAGGGTCTGGGGCCAACGTCCTGACTTTC.

There are a few counts of this clonotype. The chain carries TRBV6-2 or TRBV6-3 and TRBJ1-3; D not certain. V was cut by 4 bases and J by 7 bases, with 17 bases left in between. The CDR3 runs 15 residues. Germline V CDR1 and CDR2: MNHEY, SVGEGT. For the CDR3, the DNA is TGTGCCAGCAGTTCCCCGACCATACGGAGTAACACCATATATTTT. This encodes CASSSPTIRSNTIYF.

The V call is TRBV6-2 or TRBV6-3, the J call TRBJ2-3; D ambiguous. CDR3 length: 15 amino acids. Germline V CDR1 and CDR2: MNHEY, SVGEGT. Trimming removed 5 bases from V and 4 bases from J, with 16 bases in between. This chain's CDR3 is CASSHPRRVSDTQYF. CDR3 bases: TGTGCCAGCAGTCACCCGCGTAGGGTGTCAGATACGCAGTATTTT.

This clonotype was picked up a small number of times. The chain employs TRBV18 and TRBJ2-7; D uncertain. The CDR3 is 14 amino acids. V lost 0 bases, J lost 5 bases, and 11 bases lay in between. Germline CDR1 KGHSH, CDR2 LQKENI. The CDR3 DNA sequence: TGTGCCAGCTCACCACCGGCAACAACTCACGAGCAGTACTTC. Translated, it gives CASSPPATTHEQYF.

This clonotype has just one count. V gene TRBV6-5 combines with J gene TRBJ2-5, with TRBD2 as a possible D gene (6 bases). Germline-derived CDR1 and CDR2 are MNHEY and SVGAGI. The V end was cut by 0 bases, the J end by 5 bases, with 13 bases between. This CDR3 region has 15 residues. CDR3 nucleotide sequence: TGTGCCAGCAGTTACTCTGGAGGGTCGACGGAGACCCAGTACTTC. Protein product: CASSYSGGSTETQYF.

The CDR3 nucleotides read TGTGCCACGAAACAAGGGACAGAGTACCTGAACACTGAAGCTTTCTTT. It yields the protein CATKQGTEYLNTEAFF. The chain uses TRBV27 and TRBJ1-1; TRBD1 agrees at 7 bases. Germline values: CDR1 MNHEY, CDR2 SMNVEV (reference sequence). Losses at the gene ends were 10 bases for V and 0 bases for J; bases not matched to a gene: 14. This CDR3 is built from 16 residues.